The 5 T cell receptor beta chains in this list originate from one sample, sequenced in a study of T cell repertoires in cytomegalovirus infection. These TCRs' antigens remain unknown. One entry per CDR3 protein, called by TCRdb with MiXCR from the reads. The sample lists 830,000 or so distinct CDR3 sequences; 30% to 35% were seen once. This material consisted of cultured CD8+ T cells from PBMCs, taken from culture after CMV antigen stimulation. The source of these receptors is a human donor in good health (CMV status not recorded). Some clones in this sample may be carry-over from other donors' samples.

About this clonotype itself: This may be a read error, as it is one base from a much larger clone. This rearrangement joins TRBV7-6 to TRBJ2-6; maybe TRBD2 (6 bases). The length of the CDR3 is 14 residues. The V gene's germline CDR1 is SGHVS and CDR2 FNYEAQ. The chain's CDR3 is CASRRGSGDNVLTF. CDR3 coding DNA: TGTGCCAGCCGACGGGGGTCGGGGGACAACGTCCTGACTTTC.

Here the CDR3 DNA reads TGCGCCAGCAGCTTGGGACTAGCGGGGGGCGAGTGGACAGATACGCAGTATTTT. Residues: CASSLGLAGGEWTDTQYF. The chain recombines TRBV5-1 with TRBJ2-3, with 13 nucleotides matching TRBD2. This CDR3 is built from 18 residues. The trim removed 0 bases at V and 3 bases at J, leaving 7 bases unmatched. Germline CDR1 is SGHRS and CDR2 is YFSETQ.

The V and J genes are TRBV6-5 and TRBJ2-1; D gene uncertain. Between the trimmed V and J ends, which lost 0 bases and 13 bases, there was a span of 13 bases. Germline CDR1 reads MNHEY; CDR2 reads SVGAGI. The length of the CDR3 is 13 residues. In DNA form, the CDR3 reads TGTGCCAGCAGTTACTCCAGTGGTAACGATCAGTTCTTC. Translating it yields CASSYSSGNDQFF.

The chain joins TRBV7-9 to TRBJ2-7; TRBD2 might be the D (6 bases). The CDR3 extends over 13 amino acids. Trimming took off 1 base at V and 6 bases at J, with 10 bases between the two ends. Germline assignment: CDR1 SEHNR and CDR2 FQNEAQ (reference sequence). Here the CDR3 reads CASSLGTTGEQYV. DNA for the CDR3: TGTGCCAGCAGCTTAGGGACTACTGGCGAGCAGTACGTC.

The chain joins TRBV7-9 to TRBJ2-2; 9 bases agree with TRBD1. From germline, CDR1 is SEHNR and CDR2 FQNEAQ (reference sequence). The junction had 7 bases not matched to a gene; V was cut back by 5 bases and J by 0 bases. The CDR3 runs 17 residues. This CDR3 is CASSGRDRAANTGELFF. The CDR3 DNA sequence: TGTGCCAGCAGCGGCCGGGACAGGGCCGCGAACACCGGGGAGCTGTTTTTT.